This is a list of T cell receptor beta chains from one sample in a study of T cell responses to AZD1222 COVID-19 vaccine. Using immunoSEQ multiplex PCR, the repertoire was profiled, and TCRdb retains in-frame clones only, with some absent. The sample carries around 130,000 clones, just over 85% recorded once. Sequenced here: peripheral blood, sampled on day 0 of AZD1222 vaccination. These receptors all come from an adult in good health. Each CDR3 is given with its conserved first and last residue. The D gene is left open where the match is weak. Clone sizes are given selectively: once, few, many, or a class where the clone is expanded.

TRBD1 TRBJ1-5 TRBV6-2/TRBV6-3 . TGTGCCAGCAGTCTACGACGGGGACAGGGCCGTATTGGCAATCAGCCCCAGCATTTT CASSLRRGQGRIGNQPQHF
. TRBJ2-1 TRBV6-5 once TGTGCCAGCAGTTACCGCCATGAGCAGTTCTTC CASSYRHEQFF
TRBD1 TRBJ1-6 TRBV30 . TGTGCCTGGAGTGTCGGGACAGGGTACTCTCCCCTCCACTTT CAWSVGTGYSPLHF
. TRBJ1-4 TRBV7-2 . TGTGCCAGCAGTACCGAGGGATACTTTAATGAAAAACTGTTTTTT CASSTEGYFNEKLFF
TRBD1 TRBJ1-2 TRBV6-5 . TGTGCCAGCAGTTGGGGGGACAGGGAGCTACCCTATGGCTACACCTTC CASSWGDRELPYGYTF
TRBD2 TRBJ2-1 TRBV7-3 . TGTGCCAGCAGCTTACAGCGGGACCGGGATGAGCAGTTCTTC CASSLQRDRDEQFF
TRBD1 TRBJ2-2 TRBV7-9 . TGTGCCAGCAGCCCCGGACAGGGGATGGTCACCGGGGAGCTGTTTTTT CASSPGQGMVTGELFF
TRBD1 TRBJ1-2 TRBV7-2 . TGTGCCAGCAGCCCCCGGACAGGAAACTATGGCTACACCTTC CASSPRTGNYGYTF
. TRBJ2-3 TRBV19 . TGTGCCAGTAGTATTTGGGCACCCGGTGCAGATACGCAGTATTTT CASSIWAPGADTQYF
. TRBJ1-1 TRBV19 . TGTGCCAGTAGTGCGACTGTGGAGACTGAAGCTTTCTTT CASSATVETEAFF
. TRBJ2-1 TRBV21-1 . TGTGCCAGCAGTTCTTTAGGGCAAGACACTCTCAATGAGCAGTTCTTC CASSSLGQDTLNEQFF
. TRBJ2-1 TRBV9 . TGTGCCAGCAGCGTAGAATTTTTACCCAGAAATGAGCAGTTCTTC CASSVEFLPRNEQFF
. TRBJ2-5 TRBV11-2 . TGTGCCAGCAGCCGCGCAGGGGTTGGGGAGACCCAGTACTTC CASSRAGVGETQYF
. TRBJ2-7 TRBV7-2 . TGTGCCAGCAGCTTTGGACAGATCTCCTACGAGCAGTACTTC CASSFGQISYEQYF
. TRBJ2-7 TRBV11-3 . TGTGCCAGCAGCTTAGGGCCTCGGGACGAGCAGTACTTC CASSLGPRDEQYF
. TRBJ1-1 TRBV30 . TGTGCCTGGAGTGTGGGCAAGAACACTGAAGCTTTCTTT CAWSVGKNTEAFF
. TRBJ1-1 TRBV5-1 few TGCGCCAGCAGCTTCCGCTTTCTGGAGGGTGACACTGAAGCTTTCTTT CASSFRFLEGDTEAFF
. TRBJ2-2 TRBV5-6 . TGTGCCAGCAGTTCCGAAGTAGCGTGGGAGCCGAACACCGGGGAGCTGTTTTTT CASSSEVAWEPNTGELFF
. TRBJ2-5 TRBV7-2 . TGTGCCAGCAGCCCCCGCCTAGCGTCTAACCAAGAGACCCAGTACTTC CASSPRLASNQETQYF
TRBD1 TRBJ2-7 TRBV28 . TGTGCCAGCAGTCCTTCGGGACAGGACTACGAGCAGTACTTC CASSPSGQDYEQYF
. TRBJ1-6 TRBV4-3 . TGCGCCAGCAGCCAAACGACGGGGCCCTCCGATTCACCCCTCCACTTT CASSQTTGPSDSPLHF